A selection of T cell receptor beta chains follows, all from one sample in a study of T cells in Graves' hyperthyroidism and ophthalmopathy. TCRdb re-derived calls from the multiplex PCR reads in MiXCR, one entry per CDR3 protein. The sample holds about 560,000 distinct CDR3 sequences; over 15% are singletons and the top ten take about 18%. Sequences were obtained from blood. The origin of the receptors is a young woman with Graves' hyperthyroidism. CDR3s include the opening cysteine and the closing phenylalanine or tryptophan. The D gene is left open where the match is weak. Rows may omit the clone size; those that give it use once, few, many or a size class.

>NA|TRBJ2-1|TRBV24-1|NA
CAAERQGGNEQFF
TGTGCCGCCGAACGACAGGGAGGCAATGAGCAGTTCTTC
>TRBD2|TRBJ2-1|TRBV5-4|NA
CASSLGTRGYNEQFF
TGTGCCAGCAGCTTGGGGACTAGGGGCTACAATGAGCAGTTCTTC
>NA|TRBJ2-3|TRBV24-1|few
CATSDVGGGTDTQYF
TGTGCCACCAGTGATGTGGGCGGTGGCACAGATACGCAGTATTTT
>TRBD2|TRBJ2-3|TRBV7-9|many
CASSFSGGRRGTQYF
TGTGCCAGCAGCTTCTCGGGAGGCCGCCGGGGTACGCAGTATTTT
>TRBD1|TRBJ1-5|TRBV6-2/TRBV6-3|NA
CGSSMTGENQPQHF
TGTGGCAGCAGTATGACAGGGGAGAATCAGCCCCAGCATTTT
>TRBD1|TRBJ1-5|TRBV19|few
CASSIGTGGQQPQHF
TGTGCCAGTAGTATTGGAACAGGGGGCCAGCAGCCCCAGCATTTT
>NA|TRBJ2-1|TRBV24-1|NA
CATSDVSTGPLDNEQFF
TGTGCCACCAGTGATGTCTCGACAGGTCCGCTAGACAATGAGCAGTTCTTC
>NA|TRBJ2-7|TRBV2|NA
CASSDVSVGGEQYF
TGTGCCAGCAGTGACGTCAGCGTAGGTGGCGAGCAGTACTTC
>TRBD2|TRBJ2-5|TRBV6-1|NA
CASSGTSGNIQETQYF
TGTGCCAGCAGTGGCACTAGCGGGAACATCCAAGAGACCCAGTACTTC
>NA|TRBJ2-7|TRBV5-1|NA
CASTRDTYPYEQYF
TGCGCCAGCACCCGGGACACCTATCCCTACGAGCAGTACTTC
>TRBD2|TRBJ2-1|TRBV29-1|NA
CSVAGLAGGGGAQFF
TGCAGCGTTGCGGGACTAGCGGGGGGGGGGGGGGCGCAGTTCTTC
>NA|TRBJ2-7|TRBV2|NA
CASSPGESSYEQYF
TGTGCCAGCTCCCCGGGAGAGAGCTCCTACGAGCAGTACTTC
>TRBD2|TRBJ2-1|TRBV7-9|NA
CASSLGSGRAANEQFF
TGTGCCAGCAGCTTAGGTAGCGGGAGGGCTGCCAATGAGCAGTTCTTC
>NA|TRBJ2-1|TRBV5-1|many
CASSSGPTPHEQFF
TGCGCCAGCAGCTCGGGCCCCACCCCCCATGAGCAGTTCTTC
>NA|TRBJ2-1|TRBV5-1|few
CASSLEIVTDEQFF
TGCGCCAGCAGCTTGGAAATAGTGACCGATGAGCAGTTCTTC
>TRBD1|TRBJ1-3|TRBV2|many
CASSSDRRPNTIYF
TGTGCCAGCAGTTCGGACAGGCGCCCAAACACCATATATTTT
>NA|TRBJ2-7|TRBV28|many
CASRRPGGTYEQYF
TGTGCCAGCAGGAGACCAGGGGGGACCTACGAGCAGTACTTC
>NA|TRBJ1-1|TRBV18|many
CASSQQRNTEAFF
TGTGCCAGCTCCCAACAGAGGAACACTGAAGCTTTCTTT
>TRBD2|TRBJ2-7|TRBV20-1|many
CSALFAGGAYEQYF
TGCAGTGCCCTTTTTGCGGGAGGCGCCTACGAGCAGTACTTC
>NA|TRBJ2-7|TRBV13|NA
CASSDPDSPYEQYF
TGCGCCAGCAGCGACCCGGACTCTCCCTACGAGCAGTACTTC
>TRBD1|TRBJ1-6|TRBV6-1|many
CASRRTGDNSPLHF
TGTGCCAGCAGGCGGACAGGGGATAATTCACCCCTCCACTTT
>TRBD1|TRBJ2-2|TRBV12-3/TRBV12-4|few
CASRLGQAVPGELFF
TGTGCCAGCAGGCTGGGACAGGCAGTACCTGGGGAGCTGTTTTTT
>NA|TRBJ1-1|TRBV6-1|many
CASSVPGFNTEAFF
TGTGCCAGCAGTGTACCAGGCTTTAACACTGAAGCTTTCTTT
>NA|TRBJ2-2|TRBV28|NA
CASLPWGSGELFF
TGTGCCAGCCTACCGTGGGGTTCTGGGGAGCTGTTTTTT
>TRBD2|TRBJ2-7|TRBV20-1|NA
CSARDRTSRYEQYF
TGCAGTGCTAGAGACCGGACTAGTAGATACGAGCAGTACTTC
>NA|TRBJ2-5|TRBV2|many
CASSVYRDQETQYF
TGTGCCAGCAGTGTGTACAGGGACCAAGAGACCCAGTACTTC
>NA|TRBJ2-5|TRBV25-1|once
CASSDLWGEETQYF
TGTGCCAGCAGTGATCTATGGGGGGAAGAGACCCAGTACTTC
>TRBD1|TRBJ2-7|TRBV7-2|many
CASSQLGGQGAGEQYF
TGTGCCAGCAGCCAACTCGGTGGACAGGGGGCGGGCGAGCAGTACTTC